These 20 T cell receptor beta chains were sequenced from one sample in a study of molecular identifiers for immune sequencing clone quantification. MiXCR, run by TCRdb on the PCR reads, gives a single entry per CDR3 protein. Counted here are about 100,000 distinct CDR3 sequences, around 20% occurring once; the ten biggest clones make up 1% to 1.2%. Sequenced: naive CD8+ T cells from blood, with Jurkat cell RNA spiked in. Described subset: FACS-sorted CD8+CD4-CCR7+CD45RA+ naive T cells. These TCRs come from a human donor in good health. Some libraries in this study had Jurkat cell RNA spiked in.

The chain combines TRBV7-9 with TRBJ1-5; TRBD1 aligns across 7 bases. V shed 4 bases and J 2 bases; nucleotides not matched to a gene: 5. This CDR3 region has 15 residues. Germline V gene sequence: CDR1 SEHNR, CDR2 FQNEAQ (reference sequence). The CDR3, as DNA: TGTGCCAGCAGCTCCGGGACAGTTGGCAATCAGCCCCAGCATTTT. Protein: CASSSGTVGNQPQHF.

This clonotype was observed many times. The genes are TRBV7-9 and TRBJ2-3; D gene uncertain. Germline lookup yields CDR1 SEHNR and CDR2 FQNEAQ (reference sequence). The CDR3 is 12 amino acids. V dropped 7 bases and J dropped 2 bases, with 7 bases sitting between them. CDR3 sequence: CASMPVTDTQYF. The CDR3 DNA is TGTGCCAGCATGCCAGTCACAGATACGCAGTATTTT. The full variable domain, rest sourced from reference TRBV7-9 and TRBJ2-3, is DTGVSQNPRHKITKRGQNVTFRCDPISEHNRLYWYRQTLGQGPEFLTYFQNEAQLEKSRLLSDRFSAERPKGSFSTLEIQRTEQGDSAMYLCASMPVTDTQYFGPGTRLTVL.

This clonotype came up a few times. This chain joins TRBV5-1 and TRBJ2-7; 8 nucleotides agree with TRBD1. Trimming removed 5 bases from V and 3 bases from J; junction bases left unmatched: 7. The germline V gene encodes CDR1 SGHRS and CDR2 YFSETQ. The CDR3 loop spans 14 amino acids. The CDR3 region has the DNA TGCGCCAGCAGTTATTTCGACAGGGGCTACGAGCAGTACTTC. It translates to CASSYFDRGYEQYF.

This clonotype was recorded many times. The chain carries TRBV7-3 and TRBJ2-3; 10 nucleotides agree with TRBD2. Germline V gives CDR1 SGHTA, CDR2 FQGTGA. Trimming cost V 2 bases and J 4 bases; bases outside gene matches: 3. The CDR3 contains 15 residues. The CDR3, as DNA: TGTGCCAGCAGCTTAGGACTAGCGGCTGCAGATACGCAGTATTTT. Translated: CASSLGLAAADTQYF.

Of note for this clonotype: A much more abundant neighbour one base away suggests this may be a read error. The CDR3 carries no conserved terminal phenylalanine or tryptophan, so it likely arises from a read error. The V gene is TRBV5-6, the J gene TRBJ1-5; 7 nucleotides align to TRBD1. Trimming removed 4 bases from V and 3 bases from J; junction bases left unmatched: 7. Germline loops: CDR1 SGHDT, CDR2 YYEEEE. The CDR3 runs to 15 residues. CDR3 sequence reads: CASSLQGTYNQPQHL. CDR3 DNA: TGTGCCAGCAGCCTACAGGGGACGTACAATCAGCCCCAGCATCTT.

This clonotype was seen ten or more times. The V and J genes are TRBV12-3 or TRBV12-4 and TRBJ2-2, with no clear D. The length of the CDR3 is 15 residues. V lost 3 bases and J lost 0, with 8 bases in between. In DNA form, the CDR3 reads TGTGCCAGCAGTTTTCGCCCAGCGAACACCGGGGAGCTGTTTTTT. It codes for CASSFRPANTGELFF.

This clonotype turned up a few times. In DNA, the CDR3 is TGTGCCAGCAGTTTAGTAGGGGGATGGGAGCTGCAGAATGAAAAACTGTTTTTT. Its translation: CASSLVGGWELQNEKLFF. The chain uses TRBV12-3 or TRBV12-4 and TRBJ1-4, with a weak D call TRBD1 (6 bases). Trimming stripped 1 base from V and 5 bases from J, with 20 bases between. CDR3 length: 18 residues.

This clonotype was seen ten or more times. CDR3 region: CASSLQGVDQPQHF. CDR3 DNA: TGTGCCAGCAGTCTCCAGGGAGTCGATCAGCCCCAGCATTTT. This rearrangement joins TRBV28 to TRBJ1-5; D perhaps matches TRBD1 (5 bases). V was pared by 5 bases and J by 5 bases, with 13 bases between. This CDR3 is built from 14 residues. Germline V gene sequence: CDR1 MDHEN, CDR2 SYDVKM.

V and J are TRBV20-1 and TRBJ2-1; tentatively, D is TRBD2 (6 bases). V was pared by 6 bases and J by 0 bases, with 15 bases between. The CDR3 contains 15 residues. CDR1 and CDR2 from the germline V gene are DFQATT and SNEGSKA (reference sequence). CDR3 coding DNA: TGCAGTGCGGGATCCGGGACTCGCTCCTACAATGAGCAGTTCTTC. It specifies CSAGSGTRSYNEQFF.

The chain joins TRBV12-3 or TRBV12-4 to TRBJ2-2; maybe TRBD1 (6 bases). Trimming shortened V by 3 bases and J by 6 bases, and 8 bases separated the two germline ends. This CDR3 has 13 amino acids. The CDR3 spells CASSFTGPGELFF. The CDR3 region has the DNA TGTGCCAGCAGTTTTACAGGGCCCGGGGAGCTGTTTTTT.

The chain is built from TRBV4-1 and TRBJ1-5; possibly TRBD1 for D (6 bases). Germline loops: CDR1 MGHRA, CDR2 YSYEKL. CDR3 length: 15 residues. Trimming pared 3 bases from V and 3 bases from J, leaving 12 bases between. The CDR3 bases are TGCGCCAGCAGCCAGGGGGGCACATCCAATCAGCCCCAGCATTTT. Its translation: CASSQGGTSNQPQHF.

This clonotype was observed at least ten times. The V call is TRBV6-5, the J call TRBJ2-2; 10 bases match TRBD2. The J segment lost 6 bases and the V segment lost 2 bases, leaving 3 bases of the junction unmatched. The CDR3 is 15 residues long. Germline CDR1 reads MNHEY; CDR2 reads SVGAGI. The CDR3 reads CASSYLAGVAGELFF. CDR3 DNA sequence: TGTGCCAGCAGTTACCTAGCGGGAGTCGCCGGGGAGCTGTTTTTT.

This clonotype appeared many times. This sequence joins TRBV6-2 or TRBV6-3 and TRBJ1-1; TRBD1 matches at 7 bases. CDR1 MNHEY and CDR2 SVGEGT come from the germline V gene. The CDR3 runs 18 residues. The junction had 16 bases not matched to a gene; V was cut back by 6 bases and J by 0 bases. The CDR3 reads CASSRPPGQPVMNTEAFF. CDR3 nucleotides: TGTGCCAGCAGCCGACCTCCGGGACAGCCTGTTATGAACACTGAAGCTTTCTTT.

In regard to this clonotype: At one end the junction does not follow the germline gene, possibly because of a read error. The chain recombines TRBV9 with TRBJ2-1, with D hard to call. The germline CDR1 and CDR2 sequences are SGDLS and YYNGEE. The CDR3 spans 16 residues. In nucleotides, the CDR3 is TGTGCCGGCAGCCCTAGGCCCGGAACTCACTACAATGAGCAGTTCTTC. It yields the protein CAGSPRPGTHYNEQFF.

Only one count was recorded for this clonotype. One base away lies a much larger clone, so this may be a sequencing read error. The chain is built from TRBV14 and TRBJ2-7; D remains ambiguous. CDR1 is SGHDN and CDR2 is FVKESK in the germline V gene. CDR3 length: 14 amino acids. The CDR3 is CASGQDDGPYEQYF. In DNA, the CDR3 is TGTGCCAGCGGCCAAGATGACGGTCCCTACGAGCAGTACTTC.

This clonotype has at least ten counts. The chain links TRBV19 to TRBJ2-7; 7 nucleotides match TRBD2. The J segment lost 3 bases and the V segment lost 5 bases, leaving 13 bases of the junction unmatched. The CDR3 is 16 amino acids. The germline V gene encodes CDR1 LNHDA and CDR2 SQIVND (reference sequence). The CDR3: CASSPSWASGYYEQYF. Written as DNA, the CDR3 is TGTGCCAGTAGTCCCTCCTGGGCTAGCGGATACTACGAGCAGTACTTC.

In this sample, this clonotype turned up many times. The chain joins TRBV20-1 to TRBJ1-1; TRBD1 matches at 7 bases. The germline gives CDR1 DFQATT, CDR2 SNEGSKA (reference sequence). There are 14 residues in the CDR3. Trimming at V came to 3 bases and at J to 5 bases, leaving 9 bases not matched to a gene. The CDR3 bases are TGCAGTGCTAGCGATCCAGGGGGGGGTACTGAAGCTTTCTTT. This sequence encodes CSASDPGGGTEAFF.

Regarding this clonotype: A much bigger clone sits one base away, suggesting this may be a read error. The chain has TRBV25-1 and TRBJ2-7; 7 positions match TRBD1. This CDR3 is 11 amino acids long. In germline, CDR1 is MGHDK, CDR2 SYGVNS. The CDR3 DNA follows: TGTGCCAGCCAGGGGGTCTACGGGCAGTACTTC. It codes for CASQGVYGQYF.

Written as DNA, the CDR3 is TGTGCCGGCACCCAGGGCGGCGGCAATCAGCCCCAGCATTTT. Amino acids: CAGTQGGGNQPQHF. The chain is built from TRBV6-6 and TRBJ1-5; TRBD1 is a possible D gene (5 bases). The CDR3 is 14 residues long. CDR1 is MNHNY, CDR2 SVGAGI, per germline (reference sequence). V was cut by 11 bases and J by 2 bases, with 16 bases left in between.

This clonotype was seen many times. The chain has TRBV11-2 and TRBJ2-1; D ambiguous. The CDR3 is 13 residues long. CDR1 is SGHAT, CDR2 FQNNGV, per germline. The germline V and J ends were trimmed by 5 bases and 0 bases, with 5 bases remaining between them. The CDR3 DNA reads TGTGCCAGCAGCCCCCGCTCCTACAATGAGCAGTTCTTC. Encoded protein: CASSPRSYNEQFF. Using reference TRBV11-2 and TRBJ2-1 for the parts outside the CDR3, the full variable domain is EAGVAQSPRYKIIEKRQSVAFWCNPISGHATLYWYQQILGQGPKLLIQFQNNGVVDDSQLPKDRFSAERLKGVDSTLKIQPAKLEDSAVYLCASSPRSYNEQFFGPGTRLTVL.